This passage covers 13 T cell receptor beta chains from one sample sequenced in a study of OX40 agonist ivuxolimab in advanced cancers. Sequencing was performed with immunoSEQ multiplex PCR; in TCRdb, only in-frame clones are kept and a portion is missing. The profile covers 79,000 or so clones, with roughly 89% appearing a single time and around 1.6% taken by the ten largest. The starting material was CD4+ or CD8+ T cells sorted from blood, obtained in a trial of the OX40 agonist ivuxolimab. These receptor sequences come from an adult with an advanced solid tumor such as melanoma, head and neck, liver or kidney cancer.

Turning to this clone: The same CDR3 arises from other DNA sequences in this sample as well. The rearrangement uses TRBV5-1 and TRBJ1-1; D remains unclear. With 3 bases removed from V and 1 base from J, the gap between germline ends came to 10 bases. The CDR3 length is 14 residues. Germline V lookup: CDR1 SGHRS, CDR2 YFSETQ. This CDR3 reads CASSSTGGNTEAFF. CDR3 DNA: TGCGCCAGCAGCTCGACTGGTGGGAACACTGAAGCTTTCTTT.

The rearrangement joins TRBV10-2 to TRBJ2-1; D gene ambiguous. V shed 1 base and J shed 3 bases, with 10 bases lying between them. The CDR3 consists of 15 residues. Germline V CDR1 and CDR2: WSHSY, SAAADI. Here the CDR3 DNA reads TGCGCCAGCAGTGAGTATCTCGGCTACTACAATGAGCAGTTCTTC. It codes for CASSEYLGYYNEQFF.

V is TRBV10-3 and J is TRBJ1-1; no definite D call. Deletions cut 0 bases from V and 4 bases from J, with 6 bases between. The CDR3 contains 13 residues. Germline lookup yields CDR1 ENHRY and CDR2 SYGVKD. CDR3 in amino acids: CAISESGVTEAFF. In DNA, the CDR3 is TGTGCCATCAGTGAGTCGGGAGTCACTGAAGCTTTCTTT.

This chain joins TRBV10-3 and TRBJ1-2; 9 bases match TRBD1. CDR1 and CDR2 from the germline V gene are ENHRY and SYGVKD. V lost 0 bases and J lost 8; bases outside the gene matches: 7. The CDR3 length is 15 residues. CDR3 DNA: TGTGCCATCAGTGAGTCGATCGGGACAGGGTTAGGCTACACCTTC. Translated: CAISESIGTGLGYTF.

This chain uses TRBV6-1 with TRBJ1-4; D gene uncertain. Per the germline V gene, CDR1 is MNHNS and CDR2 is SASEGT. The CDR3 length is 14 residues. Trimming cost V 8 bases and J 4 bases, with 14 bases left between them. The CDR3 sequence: CASGPGRGNEKLFF. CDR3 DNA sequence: TGTGCCAGCGGGCCCGGACGGGGTAATGAAAAACTGTTTTTT.

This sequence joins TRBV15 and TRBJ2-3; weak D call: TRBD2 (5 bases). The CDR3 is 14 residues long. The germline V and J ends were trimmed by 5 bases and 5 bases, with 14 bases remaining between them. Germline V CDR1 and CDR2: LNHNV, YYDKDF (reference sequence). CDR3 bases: TGTGCCACCAGCGGAGGAGCCCGGGGAGATACGCAGTATTTT. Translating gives CATSGGARGDTQYF.

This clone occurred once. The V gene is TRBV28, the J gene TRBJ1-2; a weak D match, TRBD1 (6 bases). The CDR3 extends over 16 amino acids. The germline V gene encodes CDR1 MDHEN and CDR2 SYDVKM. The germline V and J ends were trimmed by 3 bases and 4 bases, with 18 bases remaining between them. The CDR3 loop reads CASSFLPDRSSYGYTF. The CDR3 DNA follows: TGTGCCAGCAGTTTCTTACCCGACAGGTCTTCCTATGGCTACACCTTC.

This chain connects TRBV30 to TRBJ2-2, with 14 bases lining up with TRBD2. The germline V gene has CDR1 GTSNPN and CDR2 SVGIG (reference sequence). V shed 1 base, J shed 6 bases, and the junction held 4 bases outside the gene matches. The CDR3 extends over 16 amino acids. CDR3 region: CAWSAGTSGSPGELFF. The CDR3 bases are TGTGCCTGGAGTGCGGGGACTAGCGGGAGTCCCGGGGAGCTGTTTTTT.

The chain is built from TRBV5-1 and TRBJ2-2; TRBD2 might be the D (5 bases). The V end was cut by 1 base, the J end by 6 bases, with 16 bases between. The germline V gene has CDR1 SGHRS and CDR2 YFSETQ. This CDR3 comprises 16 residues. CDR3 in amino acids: CASSLLPGNQAGELFF. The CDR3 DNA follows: TGCGCCAGCAGCTTGTTACCGGGAAATCAGGCCGGGGAGCTGTTTTTT.

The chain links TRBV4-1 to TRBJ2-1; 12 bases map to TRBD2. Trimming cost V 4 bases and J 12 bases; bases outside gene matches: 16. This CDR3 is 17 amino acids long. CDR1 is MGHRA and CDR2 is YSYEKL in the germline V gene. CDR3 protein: CASSLGLAGSIWHVQFF. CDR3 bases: TGCGCCAGCAGCCTAGGACTAGCGGGATCGATTTGGCATGTGCAGTTCTTC.

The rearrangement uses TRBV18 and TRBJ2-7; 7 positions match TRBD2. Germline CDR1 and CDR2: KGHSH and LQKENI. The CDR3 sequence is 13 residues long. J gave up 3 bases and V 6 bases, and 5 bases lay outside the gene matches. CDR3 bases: TGTGCCAGCTCGCCGACTAGCAGCTACGAGCAGTACTTC. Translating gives CASSPTSSYEQYF. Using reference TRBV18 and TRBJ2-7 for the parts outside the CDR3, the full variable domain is NAGVMQNPRHLVRRRGQEARLRCSPMKGHSHVYWYRQLPEEGLKFMVYLQKENIIDESGMPKERFSAEFPKEGPSILRIQQVVRGDSAAYFCASSPTSSYEQYFGPGTRLTVT.

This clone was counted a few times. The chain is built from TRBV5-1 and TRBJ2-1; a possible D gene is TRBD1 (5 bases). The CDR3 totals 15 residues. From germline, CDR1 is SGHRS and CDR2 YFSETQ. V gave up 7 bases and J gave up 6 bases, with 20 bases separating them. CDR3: CASRLDSILRNEQFF. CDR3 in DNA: TGCGCCAGCCGCCTTGACAGCATCCTCCGCAATGAGCAGTTCTTC.

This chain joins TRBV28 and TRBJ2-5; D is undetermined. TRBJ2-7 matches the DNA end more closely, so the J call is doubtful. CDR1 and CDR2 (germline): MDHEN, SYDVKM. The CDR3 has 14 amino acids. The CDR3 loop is CASSLGGASYEQYF. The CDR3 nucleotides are TGTGCCAGCAGTCTGGGCGGCGCGTCGTACGAGCAGTACTTC.